These 31 T cell receptor beta chains were sequenced from one sample in a study of T cell responses to AZD1222 COVID-19 vaccine. Here immunoSEQ multiplex PCR was the method, and the copy in TCRdb shows in-frame clones only, minus some. Found here are about 100,000 clones, about nine tenths of them singletons; the top ten hold about 1.7%. The sample consisted of peripheral blood, taken on day 0 of AZD1222 vaccination. The receptors were sampled from an adult in good health.

V gene TRBV7-8 combines with J gene TRBJ1-6; D is undetermined. CDR1 and CDR2 from the germline V gene are SGHVS and FQNEAQ. The CDR3 runs 15 residues. V gave up 2 bases and J gave up 7 bases, with 12 bases separating them. The CDR3 DNA reads TGTGCCAGCAGCTTACGGTGGTCGGACAATTCACCCCTCCACTTT. Its translation: CASSLRWSDNSPLHF.

This clone was detected a few times. The gene calls are TRBV10-2 and TRBJ2-7; TRBD1 aligns across 7 bases. Germline CDR1 WSHSY, CDR2 SAAADI. The CDR3 runs 15 residues. V was pared by 3 bases and J by 2 bases, with 7 bases of the junction left unmatched. This CDR3 reads CASSDQPQGAYEQYF. The CDR3, as DNA: TGCGCCAGCAGTGACCAGCCTCAGGGGGCCTACGAGCAGTACTTC.

This clone was detected once. The J gene is TRBJ2-5, the V gene TRBV18; 9 nucleotides agree with TRBD1. V lost 1 base, J lost 5 bases, and 5 bases stayed unmatched. This CDR3 is built from 15 residues. Per germline, CDR1 KGHSH and CDR2 LQKENI. As DNA, the CDR3 is TGTGCCAGCTCACCACGGACAGGGGAGAGGGAGACCCAGTACTTC. It codes for CASSPRTGERETQYF. Full variable domain (outside the CDR3, taken from reference TRBV18 and TRBJ2-5): NAGVMQNPRHLVRRRGQEARLRCSPMKGHSHVYWYRQLPEEGLKFMVYLQKENIIDESGMPKERFSAEFPKEGPSILRIQQVVRGDSAAYFCASSPRTGERETQYFGPGTRLLVL.

V usage is TRBV13 and J usage is TRBJ2-7; possibly TRBD1 or TRBD2 for D (5 bases each). CDR1 is PRHDT and CDR2 is FYEKMQ in the germline V gene (reference sequence). The CDR3 loop spans 16 amino acids. V dropped 4 bases and J dropped 5 bases, with 21 bases sitting between them. This CDR3 is CASSSSGQNPLDEQYF. CDR3 DNA: TGTGCCAGCAGCTCCTCGGGGCAAAACCCCTTAGACGAGCAGTACTTC. Complete variable domain (other parts from reference TRBV13 and TRBJ2-7): AAGVIQSPRHLIKEKRETATLKCYPIPRHDTVYWYQQGPGQDPQFLISFYEKMQSDKGSIPDRFSAQQFSDYHSELNMSSLELGDSALYFCASSSSGQNPLDEQYFGPGTRLTVT.

J is TRBJ2-3 and V is TRBV4-1, with TRBD1 matching over 9 bases. The junction had 2 bases not matched to a gene; V was cut back by 3 bases and J by 4 bases. The CDR3 sequence is 14 residues long. The germline gives CDR1 MGHRA, CDR2 YSYEKL. CDR3 in DNA: TGCGCCAGCAGCCAGGGGACAGGGCCAGATACGCAGTATTTT. This gives the protein CASSQGTGPDTQYF.

The V and J genes are TRBV3-1 (or the pseudogene TRBV3-2) and TRBJ1-1; 9 nucleotides align to TRBD1. This CDR3 spans 13 amino acids. Germline assignment: CDR1 LGHDT and CDR2 YNNKEL (reference sequence). J lost 11 bases, V lost 3 bases, and 7 bases had no gene match. For the CDR3, the DNA is TGTGCCAGCAGCCAGGCGACAGGGGGGGACGCTTTCTTT. Its protein is CASSQATGGDAFF.

The CDR3 reads CASSPPPGSSYEQYF. The CDR3 region has the DNA TGTGCCAGTAGTCCCCCCCCGGGCAGCTCCTACGAGCAGTACTTC. The chain is built from TRBV19 and TRBJ2-7, with D unclear. Germline V gene data show CDR1 as LNHDA and CDR2 as SQIVND (reference sequence). The V gene lost 5 bases and the J gene lost 0 bases, with 14 bases spanning the gap. The CDR3 spans 15 residues.

The chain combines TRBV7-7 with TRBJ2-2, with a tentative D call TRBD1 (6 bases). Germline V lookup: CDR1 SSHAT, CDR2 FNYEAQ (reference sequence). This CDR3 has 15 residues. V was pared by 4 bases and J by 5 bases, with 14 bases between. CDR3: CASSSDSVGTGELFF. The CDR3 DNA follows: TGTGCCAGCAGCTCGGACAGTGTGGGGACCGGGGAGCTGTTTTTT.

This clone showed up just a few times. Within the sample, other DNA sequences also encode this same CDR3. The chain couples TRBV19 to TRBJ1-1; 9 bases line up with TRBD1. The length of the CDR3 is 14 residues. The junction had 2 bases not matched to a gene; V was cut back by 5 bases and J by 1 base. CDR1 LNHDA and CDR2 SQIVND come from the germline V gene (reference sequence). CDR3 protein: CASSADRGNTEAFF. DNA of the CDR3: TGTGCCAGTAGTGCGGACAGGGGGAACACTGAAGCTTTCTTT.

This chain uses TRBV3-1 (or the pseudogene TRBV3-2) with TRBJ2-1; 7 bases are shared with TRBD2. Unmatched junction bases numbered 13, after V lost 4 bases and J lost 1 base. Germline CDR1 LGHDT, CDR2 YNNKEL (reference sequence). The CDR3 is made up of 18 amino acids. CDR3 amino acids: CASSPLSLAGISYNEQFF. The DNA of the CDR3 is TGTGCCAGCAGCCCCCTTTCATTAGCGGGCATTTCCTACAATGAGCAGTTCTTC.

This clone came up once. Here the CDR3 reads CASSYSAGWSNSPLHF. The CDR3 coding sequence is TGTGCCAGCAGTTACTCAGCCGGTTGGAGCAATTCACCCCTCCACTTT. The chain has TRBV6-6 and TRBJ1-6; D is unclear. The CDR3 runs to 16 residues. Germline CDR1 reads MNHNY; CDR2 reads SVGAGI (reference sequence). Trimming shortened V by 0 bases and J by 7 bases, and 13 bases separated the two germline ends.

The rearrangement uses TRBV2 and TRBJ1-2, with no clear D. V was trimmed by 1 base and J by 4 bases, leaving 10 bases between them. The CDR3 is made up of 14 amino acids. From germline, CDR1 is SNHLY and CDR2 FYNNEI. The CDR3 region has the DNA TGTGCCAGCAGTGAAGGATATTTTAGCTATGGCTACACCTTC. It codes for CASSEGYFSYGYTF.

The chain carries TRBV4-3 and TRBJ2-1; D call uncertain. Per germline, CDR1 LGHNA and CDR2 YSLEER. The CDR3 spans 15 residues. V lost 0 bases, J lost 4 bases, and 10 bases lay in between. As DNA, the CDR3 is TGCGCCAGCAGCCAAGATCTGAGTAGGTACAATGAGCAGTTCTTC. It encodes CASSQDLSRYNEQFF.

CDR3 DNA sequence: TGTGCCACCAGTCGGACAAATGGGCCAGACACAGATACGCAGTATTTT. Translated: CATSRTNGPDTDTQYF. The chain carries TRBV15 and TRBJ2-3; TRBD1 might be the D (5 bases). The CDR3 is 16 residues long. Per germline, CDR1 LNHNV and CDR2 YYDKDF (reference sequence). Trimming cost V 6 bases and J 2 bases, with 18 bases left between them.

This chain uses TRBV19 with TRBJ1-2; weak D call: TRBD1 (5 bases). Trimming pared 1 base from V and 8 bases from J, leaving 17 bases between. The V gene's germline CDR1 is LNHDA and CDR2 SQIVND (reference sequence). The CDR3 loop spans 15 amino acids. CDR3 loop: CASSIAPGPGDGYTF. The CDR3 DNA sequence: TGTGCCAGTAGTATAGCCCCAGGGCCTGGGGACGGCTACACCTTC.

The chain carries TRBV10-1 and TRBJ1-1, with TRBD1 matching over 7 bases. The J segment lost 1 base and the V segment lost 5 bases, leaving 7 bases of the junction unmatched. Germline V gene lookup returns CDR1 WNHNN and CDR2 SYGVQD (reference sequence). CDR3 length: 15 residues. The CDR3 is CASSPGQHSNTEAFF. CDR3 DNA sequence: TGCGCCAGCAGTCCGGGACAGCACTCGAACACTGAAGCTTTCTTT.

V gene TRBV5-4 combines with J gene TRBJ2-1; no reliable D call. The CDR3 length is 14 residues. Germline CDR1 and CDR2: SGHNT and YYREEE (reference sequence). V was clipped by 0 bases and J by 10 bases, with 14 bases between them. CDR3: CASSLELDTEEQFF. The DNA of the CDR3 is TGTGCCAGCAGCTTGGAATTAGACACCGAAGAGCAGTTCTTC.

The DNA for the CDR3 is TGTGCCAGTAGTAGGGGGGGCTATTCTGGAAACACCATATATTTT. Its translation is CASSRGGYSGNTIYF. The genes are TRBV19 and TRBJ1-3, with D perhaps TRBD1 (6 bases). The CDR3 loop spans 15 amino acids. CDR1 is LNHDA, CDR2 SQIVND, per germline (reference sequence). V lost 4 bases, J lost 1 base, and 11 bases lay in between.

The chain joins TRBV7-9 to TRBJ1-5, with D hard to call. The CDR3 covers 13 residues. The germline V gene has CDR1 SEHNR and CDR2 FQNEAQ (reference sequence). V lost 4 bases and J lost 7, with 11 bases in between. The CDR3 DNA follows: TGTGCCAGCAGCTCCGGGGAGGGCCAGCCCCAGCATTTT. Its translation is CASSSGEGQPQHF.

This clone was seen a single time. The rearrangement joins TRBV27 to TRBJ2-2; D is unresolved. This CDR3 spans 14 amino acids. The germline CDR1 and CDR2 sequences are MNHEY and SMNVEV (reference sequence). The V gene lost 0 bases and the J gene lost 1 base, with 3 bases spanning the gap. The CDR3 DNA reads as TGTGCCAGCAGTTTATCGCGGAACACCGGGGAGCTGTTTTTT. This encodes CASSLSRNTGELFF.

The CDR3, as DNA: TGTGCCAGCAGCCGAGGCGGTCTCATGGACGAGCAGTACTTC. This codes for CASSRGGLMDEQYF. The chain recombines TRBV7-8 with TRBJ2-7; no definite D call. The CDR3 has 14 amino acids. V was cut by 5 bases and J by 5 bases, with 16 bases left in between. Looked up from germline, CDR1 is SGHVS and CDR2 is FQNEAQ.

V and J are TRBV7-9 and TRBJ2-3, with TRBD2 identical over 8 bases. The CDR3 contains 16 residues. The ends lost 3 bases at V and 1 base at J; junction bases unmatched: 6. CDR1 is SEHNR, CDR2 FQNEAQ, per germline (reference sequence). CDR3 residues: CASSFGRGGGTDTQYF. CDR3 DNA sequence: TGTGCCAGCAGCTTCGGACGGGGGGGAGGCACAGATACGCAGTATTTT.

The chain employs TRBV9 and TRBJ2-2; D ambiguous. CDR3 length: 13 amino acids. Trimming shortened V by 0 bases and J by 4 bases, and 4 bases separated the two germline ends. Germline V gene data show CDR1 as SGDLS and CDR2 as YYNGEE. CDR3 protein: CASSVVPTGELFF. The CDR3 nucleotides are TGTGCCAGCAGCGTAGTTCCCACCGGGGAGCTGTTTTTT. Drawing the rest from reference TRBV9 and TRBJ2-2, the complete variable domain is DSGVTQTPKHLITATGQRVTLRCSPRSGDLSVYWYQQSLDQGLQFLIQYYNGEERAKGNILERFSAQQFPDLHSELNLSSLELGDSALYFCASSVVPTGELFFGEGSRLTVL.

This chain links TRBV11-2 with TRBJ2-7; D call uncertain. With 0 bases removed from V and 1 base from J, the gap between germline ends came to 7 bases. There are 14 residues in the CDR3. Germline lookup yields CDR1 SGHAT and CDR2 FQNNGV. CDR3 residues: CASSLELQSYEQYF. In nucleotides, the CDR3 is TGTGCCAGCAGCTTAGAGTTGCAGTCCTACGAGCAGTACTTC.

The chain links TRBV6-2 or TRBV6-3 to TRBJ2-2; D gene ambiguous. Per germline, CDR1 MNHEY and CDR2 SVGEGT. V dropped 6 bases and J dropped 0 bases, with 23 bases sitting between them. CDR3 length: 19 amino acids. Written as DNA, the CDR3 is TGTGCCAGCAGCCCCGCTAAGGCCAAATACGACGCGAACACCGGGGAGCTGTTTTTT. Its translation is CASSPAKAKYDANTGELFF.

The chain uses TRBV11-2 and TRBJ2-5; D perhaps matches TRBD2 (7 bases). This CDR3 contains 15 residues. V was shortened by 0 bases and J by 4 bases, with 12 bases between the two germline ends. The V gene's germline CDR1 is SGHAT and CDR2 FQNNGV. The CDR3 here is CASSLDLGGLETQYF. The CDR3 nucleotides read TGTGCCAGCAGCTTAGATCTCGGGGGGCTAGAGACCCAGTACTTC.

The chain links TRBV4-3 to TRBJ1-6; unclear D gene. Germline V CDR1 and CDR2: LGHNA, YSLEER. The V and J ends lost 0 bases and 7 bases respectively, with 16 bases between them. The CDR3 runs 17 residues. The CDR3 reads CASSQDSSTFSNSPLHF. The DNA of the CDR3 is TGCGCCAGCAGCCAAGATTCCAGCACCTTCTCGAATTCACCCCTCCACTTT.

The V gene is TRBV5-1, the J gene TRBJ1-2; 7 bases align to TRBD1. In germline, CDR1 is SGHRS, CDR2 YFSETQ. Unmatched junction bases numbered 5, after V lost 4 bases and J lost 2 bases. The CDR3 has 14 amino acids. Written as DNA, the CDR3 is TGCGCCAGCAGCCTACAGACAGGGAACTATGGCTACACCTTC. Translation: CASSLQTGNYGYTF.

The chain combines TRBV27 with TRBJ2-7; 11 bases line up with TRBD2. Looked up from germline, CDR1 is MNHEY and CDR2 is SMNVEV (reference sequence). J gave up 3 bases and V 5 bases, and 9 bases lay outside the gene matches. The CDR3 contains 16 residues. Here the CDR3 DNA reads TGTGCCAGCAGTCTAGCGGGGCTAGCGGGGGGCTACGAGCAGTACTTC. This sequence encodes CASSLAGLAGGYEQYF.

The rearrangement joins TRBV5-1 to TRBJ2-1; a possible D gene is TRBD1 (6 bases). Germline CDR1 and CDR2: SGHRS and YFSETQ. The CDR3 is made up of 15 amino acids. V was clipped by 0 bases and J by 9 bases, with 16 bases between them. CDR3 bases: TGCGCCAGCAGCTTGGCCGTAGCAGGGGTGGCTGAGCAGTTCTTC. It yields the protein CASSLAVAGVAEQFF.

This rearrangement joins TRBV7-8 to TRBJ1-1; no firm D call. The CDR3 is 16 residues long. Germline CDR1 and CDR2: SGHVS and FQNEAQ. The V gene lost 2 bases and the J gene lost 4 bases, with 17 bases spanning the gap. CDR3 loop: CASSLKEIPATTEAFF. CDR3 DNA: TGTGCCAGCAGCTTAAAGGAGATTCCGGCGACCACTGAAGCTTTCTTT.